The 24 T cell receptor beta chains given below trace back to one sample, sequenced in a study of cytomegalovirus exposure and HLA in healthy donors. Vbeta (60) and Jbeta (13) primers were used in the PCR. Sequencing was performed with immunoSEQ multiplex PCR; in TCRdb, only in-frame clones are kept and a portion is missing. The sample contains approximately 120,000 clones, approximately 71% of which appear only once. Sequencing used PBMCs. The origin of the receptors is a woman in her seventies in good health and CMV-seropositive.

This chain uses TRBV5-1 with TRBJ1-1; no clear D. Germline CDR1 reads SGHRS; CDR2 reads YFSETQ. This CDR3 has 16 residues. V was clipped by 7 bases and J by 1 base, with 20 bases between them. The CDR3 spells CASQTEGAVSNTEAFF. CDR3 nucleotide sequence: TGCGCCAGCCAAACGGAGGGCGCGGTATCGAACACTGAAGCTTTCTTT.

In this sample, this clone turned up once. This sequence joins TRBV6-4 and TRBJ1-4; TRBD1 matches at 10 bases. Germline V lookup: CDR1 MRHNA, CDR2 SNTAGT. V trimming: 6 bases; J trimming: 0 bases; junction bases outside the gene matches: 13. The CDR3 is made up of 19 amino acids. DNA of the CDR3: TGTGCCAGCAGACGGACAGGGGGTTTTATTTATGCAACTAATGAAAAACTGTTTTTT. Translating gives CASRRTGGFIYATNEKLFF.

This clone came up once. The rearrangement uses TRBV4-1 and TRBJ2-3, with 7 nucleotides matching TRBD2. Per the germline V gene, CDR1 is MGHRA and CDR2 is YSYEKL. The CDR3 length is 14 residues. J was trimmed by 4 bases and V by 5 bases; bases with no gene match: 6. Here the CDR3 DNA reads TGCGCCAGCAGCTTAGGACTAGTCGCAGATACGCAGTATTTT. Encoded protein: CASSLGLVADTQYF.

CDR3 sequence reads: CAWSVRLSGQGISYEQYF. CDR3 DNA sequence: TGTGCCTGGAGTGTTCGGCTCTCCGGACAGGGAATTTCCTACGAGCAGTACTTC. J is TRBJ2-7 and V is TRBV30; TRBD1 matches at 8 bases. The CDR3 sequence is 18 residues long. Unmatched junction bases numbered 14, after V lost 0 bases and J lost 1 base. Germline values: CDR1 GTSNPN, CDR2 SVGIG (reference sequence).

The rearrangement joins TRBV6-1 to TRBJ2-1, with D perhaps matching TRBD1 (6 bases). The CDR3 covers 15 residues. Germline loops: CDR1 MNHNS, CDR2 SASEGT. Between the trimmed V and J ends, which lost 6 bases and 4 bases, there was a span of 16 bases. CDR3 amino acids: CASRAIGTPYNEQFF. CDR3 in DNA: TGTGCCAGCAGAGCAATCGGGACACCTTACAATGAGCAGTTCTTC.

This clone was seen only once. The V and J genes are TRBV6-5 and TRBJ2-7, with 10 bases identical to TRBD2. After removal of 2 bases from V and 3 bases from J, the junction contained 7 bases not matched to a gene. The CDR3 covers 16 residues. Germline CDR1 reads MNHEY; CDR2 reads SVGAGI. CDR3 bases: TGTGCCAGCAGTTACGGTTCTAGCGGGGGTGTCTACGAGCAGTACTTC. Translation: CASSYGSSGGVYEQYF.

V and J are TRBV7-8 and TRBJ2-2; 8 nucleotides agree with TRBD2. The CDR3 extends over 17 amino acids. The trim removed 5 bases at V and 3 bases at J, leaving 11 bases unmatched. Germline values: CDR1 SGHVS, CDR2 FQNEAQ. The CDR3 spells CASSKLPGGAYTGELFF. CDR3 coding DNA: TGTGCCAGCAGCAAACTACCCGGGGGGGCGTACACCGGGGAGCTGTTTTTT. Combining the CDR3 with reference TRBV7-8 and TRBJ2-2 gives the whole variable domain GAGVSQSPRYKVAKRGQDVALRCDPISGHVSLFWYQQALGQGPEFLTYFQNEAQLDKSGLPSDRFFAERPEGSVSTLKIQRTQQEDSAVYLCASSKLPGGAYTGELFFGEGSRLTVL.

V is TRBV4-1 and J is TRBJ2-7, with 13 bases fitting TRBD2. J lost 0 bases, V lost 2 bases, and 10 bases had no gene match. CDR1 is MGHRA, CDR2 YSYEKL, per germline. The CDR3 length is 19 residues. CDR3 in DNA: TGCGCCAGCAGCCAACGAGGGACTAGCGGGGAAGGGTTCTCCTACGAGCAGTACTTC. It yields the protein CASSQRGTSGEGFSYEQYF.

The chain joins TRBV10-3 to TRBJ2-7, with TRBD1 matching over 7 bases. The CDR3 length is 13 residues. V trimming: 6 bases; J trimming: 7 bases; junction bases outside the gene matches: 9. Germline CDR1 reads ENHRY; CDR2 reads SYGVKD. CDR3 DNA sequence: TGTGCCATCAGGAAACAGGGGCCGGAAGAGCAGTACTTC. It is translated as CAIRKQGPEEQYF.

The V and J genes are TRBV5-1 and TRBJ1-6, with 7 bases that match TRBD1. Germline V gene lookup returns CDR1 SGHRS and CDR2 YFSETQ. This CDR3 is built from 15 residues. V shed 0 bases, J shed 10 bases, and the junction held 7 bases outside the gene matches. CDR3: CASSLAPGGLSPLHF. CDR3 nucleotide sequence: TGCGCCAGCAGCTTGGCTCCAGGGGGTTTATCACCCCTCCACTTT.

The V and J genes are TRBV10-3 and TRBJ2-7; 10 bases match TRBD1. The CDR3 has 16 residues. V lost 1 base, J lost 2 bases, and 5 bases stayed unmatched. In germline, CDR1 is ENHRY, CDR2 SYGVKD. CDR3 residues: CAISELGQGTTYEQYF. The DNA for the CDR3 is TGTGCCATCAGTGAGTTGGGACAGGGGACTACCTACGAGCAGTACTTC.

This clone has more than one count but fewer than ten. This chain uses TRBV4-1 with TRBJ2-1; the match to TRBD1 covers 8 bases. This CDR3 spans 14 amino acids. The J segment lost 15 bases and the V segment lost 4 bases, leaving 14 bases of the junction unmatched. The V gene's germline CDR1 is MGHRA and CDR2 YSYEKL. The CDR3 sequence: CASSRSLLGQGLFF. The CDR3 coding sequence is TGCGCCAGCAGCCGTTCTCTTCTCGGACAGGGTTTGTTCTTC.

This clone has a single count. The rearrangement uses TRBV4-1 and TRBJ2-2; 11 bases are shared with TRBD1. CDR1 and CDR2 (germline): MGHRA, YSYEKL. V lost 0 bases and J lost 9; bases outside the gene matches: 6. This CDR3 has 16 residues. The CDR3 loop is CASSQDSGTGGWELFF. The CDR3 DNA sequence: TGCGCCAGCAGCCAAGACTCCGGGACAGGGGGGTGGGAGCTGTTTTTT.

The J gene is TRBJ1-1, the V gene TRBV5-4, with D tentatively TRBD1 (6 bases). Germline values: CDR1 SGHNT, CDR2 YYREEE (reference sequence). The CDR3 consists of 17 residues. Trimming cost V 6 bases and J 0 bases, with 21 bases left between them. The DNA for the CDR3 is TGTGCCAGCACCCCAAAGGGGGGGGGAATAATGAACACTGAAGCTTTCTTT. Protein: CASTPKGGGIMNTEAFF.

This clone was counted a few times. The CDR3 loop is CAWSVLGRVDTEAFF. As DNA, the CDR3 is TGTGCCTGGAGTGTACTCGGCAGGGTGGACACTGAAGCTTTCTTT. The chain recombines TRBV30 with TRBJ1-1; D perhaps matches TRBD1 (5 bases). Germline V gene data show CDR1 as GTSNPN and CDR2 as SVGIG (reference sequence). CDR3 size: 15 residues. Trimming stripped 0 bases from V and 3 bases from J, with 14 bases between.

J is TRBJ2-7 and V is TRBV19; TRBD2 matches 9 bases. This CDR3 is 15 amino acids long. After removal of 10 bases from V and 0 bases from J, the junction contained 10 bases not matched to a gene. The germline CDR1 and CDR2 sequences are LNHDA and SQIVND (reference sequence). This CDR3 is CATQRATSGSYEQYF. The CDR3 DNA follows: TGTGCCACCCAAAGGGCGACTAGCGGCTCCTACGAGCAGTACTTC.

The gene calls are TRBV15 and TRBJ2-5; D is unresolved. With 0 bases removed from V and 7 bases from J, the gap between germline ends came to 9 bases. The V gene's germline CDR1 is LNHNV and CDR2 YYDKDF (reference sequence). This CDR3 has 13 residues. The DNA of the CDR3 is TGTGCCACCAGCAGAGATATGGTGGCGACCCAGTACTTC. Protein: CATSRDMVATQYF. The whole variable domain, remainder taken from reference TRBV15 and TRBJ2-5, is DAMVIQNPRYQVTQFGKPVTLSCSQTLNHNVMYWYQQKSSQAPKLLFHYYDKDFNNEADTPDNFQSRRPNTSFCFLDIRSPGLGDTAMYLCATSRDMVATQYFGPGTRLLVL.

There are a few counts of this clone. The J gene is TRBJ1-1, the V gene TRBV6-6, with TRBD1 as a possible D gene (6 bases). V was pared by 3 bases and J by 0 bases, with 14 bases between. CDR3 length: 16 residues. Germline V lookup: CDR1 MNHNY, CDR2 SVGAGI (reference sequence). The CDR3 loop reads CASSYGGWSMNTEAFF. CDR3 in DNA: TGTGCCAGCAGTTATGGGGGCTGGTCGATGAACACTGAAGCTTTCTTT.

The chain recombines TRBV7-9 with TRBJ2-3, with 7 nucleotides matching TRBD2. This CDR3 region has 17 residues. V lost 3 bases to trimming and J lost 0 bases; unmatched junction nucleotides: 9. Germline-derived CDR1 and CDR2 are SEHNR and FQNEAQ (reference sequence). CDR3 protein: CASSFSTTGGSTDTQYF. The CDR3 region has the DNA TGTGCCAGCAGCTTCTCCACCACGGGGGGAAGCACAGATACGCAGTATTTT. Together with reference TRBV7-9 and TRBJ2-3, the CDR3 gives the full variable domain: DTGVSQNPRHKITKRGQNVTFRCDPISEHNRLYWYRQTLGQGPEFLTYFQNEAQLEKSRLLSDRFSAERPKGSFSTLEIQRTEQGDSAMYLCASSFSTTGGSTDTQYFGPGTRLTVL.

The chain combines TRBV5-4 with TRBJ2-7; weak D call: TRBD2 (6 bases). CDR3 length: 13 amino acids. In germline, CDR1 is SGHNT, CDR2 YYREEE (reference sequence). Trimming took 0 bases from V and 6 from J, leaving 10 bases between them. CDR3 loop: CASSLAPGLEQYF. CDR3 nucleotide sequence: TGTGCCAGCAGCTTGGCTCCGGGACTCGAGCAGTACTTC.

The chain combines TRBV27 with TRBJ2-2, with 7 bases lining up with TRBD1. The V and J ends lost 2 bases and 4 bases, in that order; junction bases with no gene match: 7. The CDR3 totals 16 residues. CDR1 and CDR2 from the germline V gene are MNHEY and SMNVEV (reference sequence). CDR3 DNA sequence: TGTGCCAGCAGTTTACCGAGGGGGCGCGGCACCGGGGAGCTGTTTTTT. Translated, it gives CASSLPRGRGTGELFF.

The V and J genes are TRBV5-1 and TRBJ2-2; 9 bases are shared with TRBD1. Germline lookup yields CDR1 SGHRS and CDR2 YFSETQ. The CDR3 is 16 amino acids. Trimming at V came to 0 bases and at J to 4 bases, leaving 4 bases not matched to a gene. CDR3 DNA sequence: TGCGCCAGCAGCTTGGGAGGGACAGGGCTCACCGGGGAGCTGTTTTTT. As protein: CASSLGGTGLTGELFF.

The DNA for the CDR3 is TGTGCCAGTAGGAGCGGGGGGGCCGGGCAAGAGACCCAGTACTTC. Encoded protein: CASRSGGAGQETQYF. The chain uses TRBV19 and TRBJ2-5; 10 bases map to TRBD2. Per the germline V gene, CDR1 is LNHDA and CDR2 is SQIVND (reference sequence). The CDR3 runs to 15 residues. The V and J ends lost 6 bases and 2 bases, in that order; junction bases with no gene match: 6. The variable domain in full, with the rest retrieved from reference TRBV19 and TRBJ2-5, is DGGITQSPKYLFRKEGQNVTLSCEQNLNHDAMYWYRQDPGQGLRLIYYSQIVNDFQKGDIAEGYSVSREKKESFPLTVTSAQKNPTAFYLCASRSGGAGQETQYFGPGTRLLVL.

V gene TRBV28 combines with J gene TRBJ2-1; 9 bases are shared with TRBD2. V was pared by 5 bases and J by 5 bases, with 13 bases of the junction left unmatched. The germline V gene encodes CDR1 MDHEN and CDR2 SYDVKM. The CDR3 has 17 residues. CDR3 nucleotides: TGTGCCAGCAGTCCTCGAGGTCGTAGCGGGGGCAACAATGAGCAGTTCTTC. Translation gives CASSPRGRSGGNNEQFF.